This record concerns one TCR beta chain sequence. This table comes from immunoSEQ multiplex PCR, and its TCRdb copy is limited to in-frame clones, with some not included. The sample holds over a million clones, 75% to 85% seen once. The germline V and J ends were trimmed by 4 bases and 8 bases, with 20 bases remaining between them. Germline V gene sequence: CDR1 SGHDN, CDR2 FVKESK. This CDR3 is built from 15 residues. CD4+ cells yielded CD45RA+ naive and CD45RA-negative memory subsets. The record originates from a study of shared clonotypes between healthy human individuals. On the study more broadly: Participating donors consisted of a couple of women and a few men aged 18 to 49.

The sequenced sample consisted of memory CD4+ T cells from PBMCs. Regarding subset: CD45RA-negative fraction. The source of this sequence is a man aged 18 to 35 in good health. Some clones in this sample may be carry-over from other donors' samples. The gene calls are TRBV14 and TRBJ1-2, with D possibly being TRBD1 (6 bases). The CDR3 DNA is TGTGCCAGCAGCCCCAGGGGAGGAGGGGCAGGCGGCTACACCTTC. Encoded protein: CASSPRGGGAGGYTF.